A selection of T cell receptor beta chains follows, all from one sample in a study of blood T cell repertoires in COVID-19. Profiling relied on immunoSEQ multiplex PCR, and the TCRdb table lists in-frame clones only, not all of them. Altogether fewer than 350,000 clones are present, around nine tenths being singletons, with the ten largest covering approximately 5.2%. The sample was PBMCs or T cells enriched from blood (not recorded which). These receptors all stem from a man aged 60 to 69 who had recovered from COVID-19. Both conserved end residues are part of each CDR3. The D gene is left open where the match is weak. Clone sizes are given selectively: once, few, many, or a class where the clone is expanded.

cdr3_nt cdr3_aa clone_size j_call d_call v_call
TGTGCCAGCAGTTTGTTCCGAAGTCCTCCCCAGGACTATGGCTACACCTTC CASSLFRSPPQDYGYTF NA TRBJ1-2 NA TRBV28
TGTGCCAGCAGCTTGGGCATTAACACCGGGGAGCTGTTTTTT CASSLGINTGELFF NA TRBJ2-2 NA TRBV7-3
TGCGCCAGCAGAGCTAGCGGGAGTAACATCGAGCAGTACTTC CASRASGSNIEQYF NA TRBJ2-7 TRBD2 TRBV5-1
TGCGCCAGCAGCTTCTCAACGGGGTTAGCTGAAAAACTGTTTTTT CASSFSTGLAEKLFF NA TRBJ1-4 NA TRBV5-1
TGCAGCGTTGGTCCGGGGTTAGCGGGTAACGAGCAGTACTTC CSVGPGLAGNEQYF NA TRBJ2-7 TRBD2 TRBV29-1
TGTGCCATCAGGCCCGAGGTGGGAGGGCGGTACAATGAGCAGTTCTTC CAIRPEVGGRYNEQFF NA TRBJ2-1 TRBD2 TRBV10-3
TGTGCCAGCAGCTTAGGCGGGCCAACTGCCTACGAGCAGTACTTC CASSLGGPTAYEQYF NA TRBJ2-7 NA TRBV5-4
TGTGCCAGCAGGGACACGTACGAGCAGTACTTC CASRDTYEQYF NA TRBJ2-7 NA TRBV25-1
TGTGCCAGCAGCTTCCGAGCGGGGCTCTACAATGAGCAGTTCTTC CASSFRAGLYNEQFF few TRBJ2-1 TRBD2 TRBV7-9
TGTGCCAGCAGCTTGCAGGGTGGCACTGAAGCTTTCTTT CASSLQGGTEAFF NA TRBJ1-1 NA TRBV11-3
TGTGCCAGCAGCTTAGAAGCGGGGTCCTACGAGCAGTACTTC CASSLEAGSYEQYF NA TRBJ2-7 TRBD2 TRBV7-6
TGTGCCAGCAGTTACGGGGACAGCTCCTACGAGCAGTACTTC CASSYGDSSYEQYF NA TRBJ2-7 TRBD1 TRBV6-5
TGTGCCACCAGTGACCCTGGGACTAGCGGGGTATACAATGAGCAGTTCTTC CATSDPGTSGVYNEQFF NA TRBJ2-1 TRBD2 TRBV24-1
TGTGCCAGCAGTCCGGGGACTGAACACAATCAGCCCCAGCATTTT CASSPGTEHNQPQHF NA TRBJ1-5 NA TRBV28
TGTGCCAGCTCACCATACCGCGGACAGTCTCACAAGAACACTGAAGCTTTCTTT CASSPYRGQSHKNTEAFF few TRBJ1-1 NA TRBV18
TGTGCCAGTAGTACTCCCGACAGGGTGACGCAGTATTTT CASSTPDRVTQYF NA TRBJ2-3 TRBD1 TRBV19
TGTGCCAGCAGCGCCGATCCTAGACCCTACGAGCAGTACTTC CASSADPRPYEQYF NA TRBJ2-7 NA TRBV9
TGTGCCAGCAGCCTAACTAGCGGATTTTACACCGGGGAGCTGTTTTTT CASSLTSGFYTGELFF NA TRBJ2-2 TRBD2 TRBV7-2
TGTGCCAGCAGCGAAGGAAGCGGGATTGGGTACAATGAGCAGTTCTTC CASSEGSGIGYNEQFF NA TRBJ2-1 TRBD2 TRBV9
TGTGCCAGCAGCACTACTAGCGGGAGGCCAGAGACCCAGTACTTC CASSTTSGRPETQYF NA TRBJ2-5 TRBD2 TRBV7-2
TGTGCCAGCAGTTTAAGCGGGAGGACAGATACGCAGTATTTT CASSLSGRTDTQYF NA TRBJ2-3 TRBD2 TRBV28
TGCGCCAGCAGCGTCGACAGGGGGAACACTGAAGCTTTCTTT CASSVDRGNTEAFF NA TRBJ1-1 TRBD1 TRBV5-1
TGTGCCAGCAGGCCCTGGACAGAGAACAATGAGCAGTTCTTC CASRPWTENNEQFF NA TRBJ2-1 NA TRBV6-6
TGTGCCAGCAGCTTTGGACTAGCGGGAGGTCGGACCCAGTACTTC CASSFGLAGGRTQYF NA TRBJ2-5 TRBD2 TRBV7-3
TGTGCCACCAGCAGCCTCAAGTGGGACAGTGGTTCGTACGAGCAGTACTTC CATSSLKWDSGSYEQYF NA TRBJ2-7 TRBD1 TRBV15
TGTGCCAGCAGCTCCGGTAGGTGGGCCGCTGAAGCTTTCTTT CASSSGRWAAEAFF NA TRBJ1-1 NA TRBV6-6